Sequencing of this T cell receptor (beta chain) was carried out in a study of blood T cell repertoires in COVID-19. Study as a whole: Samples representing acute and convalescent COVID-19 were sourced from the United States, Italy and Spain.

The CDR3 extends over 13 amino acids. The V and J ends lost 10 bases and 2 bases, in that order; junction bases with no gene match: 5. Here immunoSEQ multiplex PCR was the method, and the copy in TCRdb shows in-frame clones only, minus some. The data contain under 350,000 clones, 80% to 90% of them seen just once; the ten biggest clones take up 11%. The table lists this clone with a count of one. The sequence derives from a woman aged 70-85 years with acute or convalescent COVID-19. Sequencing was performed on peripheral blood. J is TRBJ2-7 and V is TRBV12-3 or TRBV12-4, with 10 positions matching TRBD1. The CDR3: CATRQGATYEQYF. DNA of the CDR3: TGTGCCACCCGACAGGGGGCAACCTACGAGCAGTACTTC.